This T cell receptor beta chain was sequenced in a study of robustness of blood B and T cell sequencing (dated by TCRdb to 2016 to 2018). Background on the whole study: The goal of the study was to find out how much peripheral blood is required to reliably describe the TCRbeta and IgG repertoires of an individual. In each of the approximately eleven independently drawn blood samples, both the TCRbeta and the IgG repertoires were quantified. As technical replicates, two replicate TCRbeta cDNA libraries were prepared from one shared RNA pool derived from a single 10 ml draw.

Results and caveats for the whole study, not just this receptor: Evidence of cross-contamination, likely caused by batch processing, was seen in one pair of TCRbeta libraries, and the UMI-sequence pairs shared between the two libraries were removed. Coverage of the top 10,000 TCRbeta clonotypes approached saturation when 3 or 4 tubes (roughly 29-45 ml blood) were combined. The TCRbeta rarefaction curves did not fully level off, which suggests under-sequencing or many low-abundance clonotypes. Every single 10 ml sample contained the 1,000 most abundant TCRbeta clonotypes from the pooled draws. Because EDTA tubes had to be fractionated immediately, the use of EDTA tubes in multi-site collections was limited. Of the top 10,000 TCRbeta clonotypes in one technical replicate library, 90% to 95% were also found in the other technical replicate library. Overlap of rare TCRbeta clonotypes did not improve with pooling tubes, implying much larger blood volumes would be needed to capture them.

This clonotype occurred a few times. The antigen it recognizes is unknown. No clone much larger than this one lies a single base away; base qualities are absent. Receptor libraries were prepared by PCR. Sequencing took place on an Illumina MiSeq. Synthesis of cDNA relied on SMARTScribe reverse transcriptase together with a 5' template-switch oligo that added a universal priming site. Each cDNA molecule was tagged by a 12-nucleotide random unique molecular identifier (UMI) carried on the template-switch oligo. During reverse transcription, TCRbeta transcripts were targeted by chain-specific reverse primers. Residual template-switch adapters were removed by uracil DNA glycosylase treatment, and cDNA was purified using a Qiagen MinElute kit. For the first PCR, around 23 cycles were run with KAPA HiFi HotStart ReadyMix and step-out primers, split across four 50 ul reactions. Before any further amplification, the products of the first-round PCR were gel-purified. Illumina Nextera adapters were attached in a second PCR of 7 to 8 cycles, and the libraries were then purified and pooled. A 50-nucleotide 5' read captured the UMI barcode for each TCRbeta molecule. The original methods were these. The MIGEC toolkit was used to group reads by UMI into consensus reads. Final reads were produced by merging forward and reverse consensus reads with PEAR. A custom decontamination script removed identical UMI-sequence pairs shared across libraries, treating them as cross-sample contamination. MIGMAP, a wrapper around IgBLAST, was used for V(D)J assignment and CDR3 extraction. A TCR clonotype was defined as sharing the same V gene, J gene and CDR3 amino acid sequence, and CDR1 and CDR2 were not sequenced. Clones were called with MiXCR by TCRdb after fastp trimmed the public reads at Q25, and only in-frame beta chains were retained. Each entry merges the rows of one CDR3 protein and shows their most common DNA and genes. The authors' filters were not applied to this entry. This sample is represented by more than 1,500 distinct CDR3 sequences; around 49% of them were singletons. The ten largest clones represent under 40% of the sample.

The CDR3 goes from the cysteine to the phenylalanine over 14 residues. Of all the DNA, just the CDR3 is kept, 42 bases in frame from base 1. At the junction V is shortened by 2 bases and J by 4 bases, with 8 bases in between. CDR1 is given as SEHNR and CDR2 as FQNEAQ, both from the germline V gene (reference sequence). TCRbeta repertoires were quantified from mRNA rather than genomic DNA, which captures expressed receptors. Without cell sorting, buffy coat leukocytes were collected into Trizol, and RNA was extracted using the Direct-zol RNA MiniPrep Plus kit. EDTA blood tubes were centrifuged immediately at 4°C to separate plasma, buffy coat and red blood cells.

This clonotype was sampled from a human donor in good health. The chain joins TRBV7-9 to TRBJ1-4, with no D gene named confidently. The sequenced sample consisted of peripheral blood. The CDR3 protein: CASSLPGNNEKLFF. The DNA sequence reads TGTGCCAGCAGCTTACCGGGGAATAATGAAAAACTGTTTTTT.